The sequence of this T cell receptor (beta chain) was determined in a study of blood T cell repertoires in COVID-19. Participants, about 18 to 90 years old, spanned 25 or so US areas. Original methodology: Nucleated cell number was recorded as an estimate derived from reference gene primer amplification. Some clones are missing from TCRdb's copy, which holds only in-frame ones; the method was immunoSEQ multiplex PCR. D and trimming were read from the DNA, whereas the V and J calls and clone size are those reported in that table. Of a few hundred thousand clones in the sample, roughly 90% were seen once. This clone was seen only a few times. Germline CDR1 and CDR2: MNHEY and SMNVEV (reference sequence). The CDR3 is 14 residues long. V dropped 3 bases and J dropped 2 bases, with 10 bases sitting between them.

J is TRBJ2-5 and V is TRBV27, with D possibly TRBD2 on 6 matching bases. The sample consisted of PBMCs or T cells enriched from blood (not recorded which). This sequence originates from a woman younger than 45 who had recovered from COVID-19. The CDR3 is CASSFVGTQETQYF. The DNA of the CDR3 is TGTGCCAGCAGTTTCGTCGGGACTCAAGAGACCCAGTACTTC.